This T cell receptor (beta chain) emerged from a study of spatial heterogeneity in lung cancer. Overall study findings and caveats: Numbers of ubiquitous and regional expanded TCRs tracked ubiquitous and regional nonsynonymous mutation counts, respectively. Higher tumor mutation counts went along with higher counts of expanded intratumoral alpha and beta TCRs.

This CDR3 comprises 16 residues. V was pared by 5 bases and J by 3 bases, with 9 bases of the junction left unmatched. Indicated time point: sample taken at primary tumor resection. The donor group consisted of over 60 patients who had untreated, early-stage non-small cell lung cancer. Whole RNA was taken from tumor, nontumor lung or frozen PBMC; it was then sequenced unsorted. This clonotype was detected ten times or more. Its antigen is unknown. Every TCR cDNA molecule bore a unique molecular identifier. TCRdb reprocessed the 5' RACE reads via MiXCR and lists one record per CDR3 protein. The table has about 100,000 distinct CDR3 sequences, around 4.8% seen once; the top ten hold around 20%.

The rearrangement links TRBV12-3 or TRBV12-4 to TRBJ2-5, with 10 bases matching TRBD1. Sample: lung tumor tissue, taken at surgery. The receptor comes from a male donor with early-stage non-small cell lung cancer. The CDR3 DNA reads as TGTGCCAGCAGTAACCCCCGGGACAGGGGAGAAGAGACCCAGTACTTC. This gives the protein CASSNPRDRGEETQYF.